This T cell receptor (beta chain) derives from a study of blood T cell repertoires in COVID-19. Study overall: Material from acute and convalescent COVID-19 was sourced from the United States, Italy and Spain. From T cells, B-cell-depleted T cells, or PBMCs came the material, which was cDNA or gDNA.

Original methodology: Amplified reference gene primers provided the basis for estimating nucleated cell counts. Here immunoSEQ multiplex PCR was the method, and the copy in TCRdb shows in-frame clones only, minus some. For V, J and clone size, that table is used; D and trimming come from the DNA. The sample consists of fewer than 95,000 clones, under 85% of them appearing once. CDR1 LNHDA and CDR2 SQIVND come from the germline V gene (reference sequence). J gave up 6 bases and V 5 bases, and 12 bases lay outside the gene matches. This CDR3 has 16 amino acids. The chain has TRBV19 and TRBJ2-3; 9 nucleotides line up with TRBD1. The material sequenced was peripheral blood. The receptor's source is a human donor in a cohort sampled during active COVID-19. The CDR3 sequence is CASSDSGQGSGDTQYF. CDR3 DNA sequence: TGTGCCAGTAGTGACTCGGGACAGGGTTCCGGGGATACGCAGTATTTT.